Listed below are T cell receptor beta chains from one sample, sequenced in a study of CD8 T cells in Susac syndrome. TCRdb called the immunoSEQ multiplex PCR reads again in MiXCR, with one record for every CDR3 protein. The sample contains under 200,000 distinct CDR3 sequences, 85% to 95% of which appear only once. Source material: CD8+ T cells from PBMCs. The source of these receptors is a human donor with multiple sclerosis. Each CDR3 is given with its conserved first and last residue. The order of the fields is J gene, V gene, D gene, CDR3 DNA, CDR3 protein. D genes are given only for firm matches.

J: TRBJ2-7; V: TRBV29-1; D: NA; DNA: TGCAGCGTTGGGACGATGGGGATCTACGAGCAGTACTTC; CDR3: CSVGTMGIYEQYF
J: TRBJ2-3; V: TRBV27; D: NA; DNA: TGTGCCAGCACTGGCGGGCGGTACACAGATACGCAGTATTTT; CDR3: CASTGGRYTDTQYF
J: TRBJ2-7; V: TRBV2; D: NA; DNA: TGTGCCAGCGTCGGAGAGTACGAGCAGTACTTC; CDR3: CASVGEYEQYF
J: TRBJ2-7; V: TRBV20-1; D: TRBD1; DNA: TGCAGTGCTAGAGTCCTGGAAGGGGACAGACCATACGAGCAGTACTTC; CDR3: CSARVLEGDRPYEQYF
J: TRBJ1-6; V: TRBV9; D: NA; DNA: TGTGCCAGCAGCGTAGGGGCGCCAACCTATAATTCACCCCTCCACTTT; CDR3: CASSVGAPTYNSPLHF
J: TRBJ2-6; V: TRBV28; D: NA; DNA: TGTGCCAGCACGAGTGACCCTGGGGCCAACGTCCTGACTTTC; CDR3: CASTSDPGANVLTF
J: TRBJ1-6; V: TRBV7-6; D: NA; DNA: TGTGCCAGCAGCCCGGAAGTCCACAGACTGAATTCACCCCTCCACTTT; CDR3: CASSPEVHRLNSPLHF
J: TRBJ2-3; V: TRBV11-2; D: TRBD2; DNA: TGTGCCAGCAGCTTATTGGCGACTAGCGTTGATACGCAGTATTTT; CDR3: CASSLLATSVDTQYF
J: TRBJ1-5; V: TRBV2; D: TRBD1; DNA: TGTGCCAGCAGTTCCGGGACAGTTAGCAATCAGCCCCAGCATTTT; CDR3: CASSSGTVSNQPQHF
J: TRBJ1-1; V: TRBV19; D: NA; DNA: TGTGCGAGTCGGGACTGGGACGCGAACACTGAAGCTTTCTTT; CDR3: CASRDWDANTEAFF
J: TRBJ2-5; V: TRBV5-1; D: TRBD2; DNA: TGCGCCAGCAGCTTGCTAGCGGCTAAAAAAGAGACCCAGTACTTC; CDR3: CASSLLAAKKETQYF